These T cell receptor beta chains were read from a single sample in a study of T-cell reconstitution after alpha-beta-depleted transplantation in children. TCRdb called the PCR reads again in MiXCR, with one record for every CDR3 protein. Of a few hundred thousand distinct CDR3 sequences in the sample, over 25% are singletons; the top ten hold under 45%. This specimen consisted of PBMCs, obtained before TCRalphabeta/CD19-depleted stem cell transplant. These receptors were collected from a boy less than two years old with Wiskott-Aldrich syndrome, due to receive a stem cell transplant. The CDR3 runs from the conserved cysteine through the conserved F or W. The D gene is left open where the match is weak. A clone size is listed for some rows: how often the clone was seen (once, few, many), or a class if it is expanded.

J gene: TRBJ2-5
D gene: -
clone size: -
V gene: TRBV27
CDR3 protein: CASSFRGGQETQYF
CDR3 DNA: TGTGCCAGCAGTTTTCGGGGAGGCCAAGAGACCCAGTACTTC

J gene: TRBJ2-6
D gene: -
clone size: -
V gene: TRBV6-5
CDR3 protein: CASSYFWGSGANVLTF
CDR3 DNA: TGTGCCAGCAGTTACTTTTGGGGATCTGGGGCCAACGTCCTGACTTTC

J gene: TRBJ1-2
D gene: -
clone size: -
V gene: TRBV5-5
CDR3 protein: CASSLDGSTPYGYTF
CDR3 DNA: TGTGCCAGCAGCTTGGATGGCAGCACACCCTATGGCTACACCTTC

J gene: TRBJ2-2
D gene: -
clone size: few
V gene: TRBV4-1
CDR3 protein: CASSQDRKLSGANTGELFF
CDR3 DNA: TGCGCCAGCAGCCAAGATAGAAAACTTTCGGGGGCGAACACCGGGGAGCTGTTTTTT

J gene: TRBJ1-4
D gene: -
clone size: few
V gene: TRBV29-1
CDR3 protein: CSVEDRGPNEKLFF
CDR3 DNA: TGCAGCGTTGAAGACAGGGGCCCCAATGAAAAACTGTTTTTT

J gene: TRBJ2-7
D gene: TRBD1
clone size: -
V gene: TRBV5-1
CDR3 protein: CASSGGQGLREQYF
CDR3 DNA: TGCGCCAGCAGCGGGGGACAGGGCCTTCGCGAGCAGTACTTC

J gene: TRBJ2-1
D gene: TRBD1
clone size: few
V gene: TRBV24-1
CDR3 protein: CATSSGTGVVNEQFF
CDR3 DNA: TGTGCCACCAGCTCCGGGACAGGGGTCGTAAATGAGCAGTTCTTC

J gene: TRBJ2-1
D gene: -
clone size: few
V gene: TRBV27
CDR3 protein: CASSPDPDNEQFF
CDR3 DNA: TGTGCCAGCAGTCCCGACCCCGACAATGAGCAGTTCTTC

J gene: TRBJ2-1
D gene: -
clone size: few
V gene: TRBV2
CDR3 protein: CASRLGGTEQFF
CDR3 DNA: TGTGCCAGCAGACTAGGGGGGACTGAGCAGTTCTTC

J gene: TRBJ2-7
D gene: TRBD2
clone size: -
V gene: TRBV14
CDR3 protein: CASSQGLAVVEQYF
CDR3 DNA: TGTGCCAGCAGCCAGGGACTAGCGGTCGTCGAGCAGTACTTC

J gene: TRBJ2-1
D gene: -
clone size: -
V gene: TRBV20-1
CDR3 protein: CSARASSNEQFF
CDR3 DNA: TGCAGTGCTAGGGCTAGCTCTAATGAGCAGTTCTTC

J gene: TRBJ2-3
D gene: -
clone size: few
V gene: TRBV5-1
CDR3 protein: CASSSTGYPGADTQYF
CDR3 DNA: TGCGCCAGCAGCTCCACAGGTTACCCTGGGGCAGATACGCAGTATTTT

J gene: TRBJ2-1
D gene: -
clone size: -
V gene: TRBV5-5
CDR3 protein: CASSFATVSNEQFF
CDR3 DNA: TGTGCCAGCAGCTTTGCGACGGTTAGCAATGAGCAGTTCTTC

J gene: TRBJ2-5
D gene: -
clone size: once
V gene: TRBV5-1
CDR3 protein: CASTAIQGQETQYF
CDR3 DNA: TGCGCCAGCACCGCTATACAGGGTCAAGAGACCCAGTACTTC

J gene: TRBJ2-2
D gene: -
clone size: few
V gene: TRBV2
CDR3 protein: CASTRTTTGELFF
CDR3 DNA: TGTGCCAGCACCAGGACTACTACCGGGGAGCTGTTTTTT

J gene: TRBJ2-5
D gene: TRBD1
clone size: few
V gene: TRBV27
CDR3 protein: CASSQTGAGQYF
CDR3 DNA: TGTGCCAGCAGCCAAACAGGGGCCGGCCAGTACTTC

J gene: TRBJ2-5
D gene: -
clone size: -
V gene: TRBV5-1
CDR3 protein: CASSPGTRGETQYF
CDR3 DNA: TGCGCCAGCAGCCCCGGGACGCGGGGAGAGACCCAGTACTTC

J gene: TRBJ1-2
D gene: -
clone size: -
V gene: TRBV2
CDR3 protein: CASSVGRYGYTF
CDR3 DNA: TGTGCCAGCAGTGTGGGGCGGTATGGCTACACCTTC

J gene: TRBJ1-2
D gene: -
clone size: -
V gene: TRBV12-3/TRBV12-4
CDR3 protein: CASSLGFVSDGYTF
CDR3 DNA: TGTGCCAGCAGTTTAGGATTTGTCAGCGATGGCTACACCTTC

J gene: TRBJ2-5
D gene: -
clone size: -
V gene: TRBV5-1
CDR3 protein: CASSKGVETQYF
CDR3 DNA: TGCGCCAGCAGTAAAGGCGTGGAGACCCAGTACTTC

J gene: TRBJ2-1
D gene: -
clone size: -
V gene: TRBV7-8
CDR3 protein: CASTLWGVNEQFF
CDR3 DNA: TGTGCCAGCACCTTATGGGGCGTCAATGAGCAGTTCTTC

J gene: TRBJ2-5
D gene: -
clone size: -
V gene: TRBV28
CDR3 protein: CASNRQETQYF
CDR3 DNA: TGTGCCAGCAACAGACAAGAGACCCAGTACTTC

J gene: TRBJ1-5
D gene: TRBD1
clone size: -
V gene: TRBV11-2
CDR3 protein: CASSLRGQGAFSNQPQHF
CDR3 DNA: TGTGCCAGCAGCTTACGGGGGCAGGGGGCGTTCAGCAATCAGCCCCAGCATTTT

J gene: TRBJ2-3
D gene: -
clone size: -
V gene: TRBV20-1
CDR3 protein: CSARDVPRISTDTQYF
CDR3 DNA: TGCAGTGCTAGAGATGTCCCGCGGATTAGCACAGATACGCAGTATTTT

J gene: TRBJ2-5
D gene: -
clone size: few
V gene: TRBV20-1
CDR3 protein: CSGARRTKAETQYF
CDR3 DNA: TGCAGTGGGGCCCGGCGAACCAAGGCCGAGACCCAGTACTTC

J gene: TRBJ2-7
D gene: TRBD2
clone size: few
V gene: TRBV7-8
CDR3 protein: CASSYGLAGVGEQYF
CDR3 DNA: TGTGCCAGCAGCTACGGACTAGCGGGAGTAGGCGAGCAGTACTTC

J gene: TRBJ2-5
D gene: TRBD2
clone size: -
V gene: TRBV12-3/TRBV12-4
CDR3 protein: CASSYTGTSERTQYF
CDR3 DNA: TGTGCCAGCAGTTATACGGGGACTAGCGAGAGGACCCAGTACTTC

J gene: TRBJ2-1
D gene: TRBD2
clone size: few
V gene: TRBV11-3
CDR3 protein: CASSLGIAGGEQFF
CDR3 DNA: TGTGCCAGCAGCTTGGGAATAGCGGGAGGGGAGCAGTTCTTC

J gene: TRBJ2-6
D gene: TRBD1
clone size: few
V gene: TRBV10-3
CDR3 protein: CAISGGTGGLSGANVLTF
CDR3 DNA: TGTGCCATCAGTGGGGGGACAGGGGGCCTCTCTGGGGCCAACGTCCTGACTTTC

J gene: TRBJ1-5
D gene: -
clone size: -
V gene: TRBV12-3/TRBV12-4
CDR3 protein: CASSRSRTVSNQPQHF
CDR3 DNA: TGTGCCAGCAGTCGATCCCGGACAGTTAGCAATCAGCCCCAGCATTTT

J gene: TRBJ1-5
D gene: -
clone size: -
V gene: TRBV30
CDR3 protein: CAWKPVRDPRQPQHF
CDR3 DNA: TGTGCCTGGAAGCCCGTGCGGGACCCTAGGCAGCCCCAGCATTTT

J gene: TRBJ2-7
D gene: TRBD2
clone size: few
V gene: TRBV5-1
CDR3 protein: CASSLGTSGSIYEQYF
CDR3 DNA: TGCGCCAGCAGCTTGGGCACTAGCGGGAGTATCTACGAGCAGTACTTC

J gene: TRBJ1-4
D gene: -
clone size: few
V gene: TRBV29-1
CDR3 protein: CSARGGTTNEKLFF
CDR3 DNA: TGCAGCGCCCGGGGCGGAACAACTAATGAAAAACTGTTTTTT

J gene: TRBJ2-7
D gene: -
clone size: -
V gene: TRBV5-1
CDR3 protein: CASSLALWDGWYF
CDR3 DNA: TGCGCCAGCAGCTTGGCCCTTTGGGACGGTTGGTACTTC

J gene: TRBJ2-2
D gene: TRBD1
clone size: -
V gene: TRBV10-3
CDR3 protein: CAIRRVTGGVTGELFF
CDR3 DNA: TGTGCCATCAGGAGGGTTACAGGGGGCGTAACCGGGGAGCTGTTTTTT

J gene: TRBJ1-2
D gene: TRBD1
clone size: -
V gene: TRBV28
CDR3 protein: CASSSPDRGGLSGYTF
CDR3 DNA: TGTGCCAGCAGTTCCCCTGACAGGGGCGGCCTTTCGGGCTACACCTTC

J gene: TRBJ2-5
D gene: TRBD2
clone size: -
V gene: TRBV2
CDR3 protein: CASTVRLAGQETQYF
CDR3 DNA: TGTGCCAGCACGGTTAGACTAGCGGGCCAAGAGACCCAGTACTTC

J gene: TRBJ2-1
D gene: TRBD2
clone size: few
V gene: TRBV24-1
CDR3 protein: CATSDSSGSSYNEQFF
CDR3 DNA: TGTGCCACCAGTGATAGCAGCGGGAGCTCCTACAATGAGCAGTTCTTC

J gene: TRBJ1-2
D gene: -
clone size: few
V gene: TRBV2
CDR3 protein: CASTRVQGGGYTF
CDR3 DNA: TGTGCCAGCACCAGGGTACAGGGCGGTGGCTACACCTTC

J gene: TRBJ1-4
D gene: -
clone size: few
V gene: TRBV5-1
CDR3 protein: CASSPDGLIEKLFF
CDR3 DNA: TGCGCCAGCAGCCCGGACGGATTGATTGAAAAACTGTTTTTT

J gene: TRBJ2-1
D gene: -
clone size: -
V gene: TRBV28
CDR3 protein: CASSAYRGGSYNEQFF
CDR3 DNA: TGTGCCAGCAGTGCGTACAGGGGGGGATCCTACAATGAGCAGTTCTTC

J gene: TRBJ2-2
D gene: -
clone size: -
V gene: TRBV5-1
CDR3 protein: CASSLMGANTGELFF
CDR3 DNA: TGCGCCAGCAGCTTGATGGGGGCGAACACCGGGGAGCTGTTTTTT

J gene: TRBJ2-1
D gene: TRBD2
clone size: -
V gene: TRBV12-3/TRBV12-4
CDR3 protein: CASSFRTSGSSYNEQFF
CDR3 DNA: TGTGCCAGCAGTTTTAGGACTAGCGGGAGCTCCTACAATGAGCAGTTCTTC

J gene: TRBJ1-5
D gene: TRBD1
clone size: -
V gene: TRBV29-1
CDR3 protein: CSVVPGTGQPQHF
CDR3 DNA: TGCAGCGTGGTACCAGGGACAGGTCAGCCCCAGCATTTT

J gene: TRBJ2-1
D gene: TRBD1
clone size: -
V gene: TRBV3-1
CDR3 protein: CASSQDRGQAYNEQFF
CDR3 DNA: TGTGCCAGCAGCCAAGATCGGGGACAGGCGTACAATGAGCAGTTCTTC

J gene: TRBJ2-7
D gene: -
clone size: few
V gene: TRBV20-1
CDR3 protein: CSASAASGTLYEQYF
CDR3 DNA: TGCAGTGCTAGCGCCGCGAGCGGAACCCTCTACGAGCAGTACTTC

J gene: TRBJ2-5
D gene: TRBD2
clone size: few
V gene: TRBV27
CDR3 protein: CASSFRSGRAETQYF
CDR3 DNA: TGTGCCAGCAGTTTTCGCTCAGGGAGGGCAGAGACCCAGTACTTC

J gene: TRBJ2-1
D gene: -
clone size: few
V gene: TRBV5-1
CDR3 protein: CASSADLSYNEQFF
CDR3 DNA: TGCGCCAGCAGCGCCGACTTGTCCTACAATGAGCAGTTCTTC

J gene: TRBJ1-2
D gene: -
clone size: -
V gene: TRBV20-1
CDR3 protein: CSAQYGYTF
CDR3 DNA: TGCAGTGCGCAGTATGGCTACACCTTC

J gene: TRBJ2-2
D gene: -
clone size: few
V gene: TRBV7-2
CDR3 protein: CASSLVGGRANTGELFF
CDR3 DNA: TGTGCCAGCAGCTTAGTGGGGGGTAGGGCGAACACCGGGGAGCTGTTTTTT

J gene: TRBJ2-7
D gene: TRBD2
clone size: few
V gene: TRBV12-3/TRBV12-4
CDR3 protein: CASSFRAGGPREQYF
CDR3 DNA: TGTGCCAGCAGTTTTAGAGCGGGAGGGCCCCGAGAGCAGTACTTC

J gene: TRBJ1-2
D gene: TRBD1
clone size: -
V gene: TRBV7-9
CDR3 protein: CASSLGPGGNYGYTF
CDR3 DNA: TGTGCCAGCAGCTTAGGGCCAGGGGGCAACTATGGCTACACCTTC

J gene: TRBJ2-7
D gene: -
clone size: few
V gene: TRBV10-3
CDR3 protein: CAISRGGLIYEQYF
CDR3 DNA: TGTGCCATCAGCAGAGGGGGTCTAATCTACGAGCAGTACTTC